These 23 T cell receptor beta chains came from one sample sequenced in a study of blood T cell repertoires in COVID-19. The table came from immunoSEQ multiplex PCR; TCRdb's copy has only in-frame clones and leaves some out. The sample lists about 100,000 clones; 90% to 95% were seen once. Material for sequencing was peripheral blood. The receptors here all came from a human donor in a cohort sampled during active COVID-19.

The chain links TRBV19 to TRBJ1-3, with no clear D. The CDR3 has 14 amino acids. Germline V CDR1 and CDR2: LNHDA, SQIVND (reference sequence). Between the trimmed V and J ends, which lost 3 bases and 0 bases, there was a span of 6 bases. The CDR3 protein is CASSISISGNTIYF. In DNA, the CDR3 is TGTGCCAGTAGTATCAGTATCTCTGGAAACACCATATATTTT.

V is TRBV29-1 and J is TRBJ2-7; the match to TRBD1 covers 10 bases. In germline, CDR1 is SQVTM, CDR2 ANQGSEA. J gave up 9 bases and V 6 bases, and 11 bases lay outside the gene matches. The CDR3 has 13 amino acids. CDR3 region: CSVKGQGEGRQYF. The CDR3 DNA follows: TGCAGCGTCAAAGGACAGGGGGAAGGACGGCAGTACTTC.

The chain uses TRBV19 and TRBJ2-7; possibly TRBD1 for D (6 bases). Trimming shortened V by 6 bases and J by 6 bases, and 15 bases separated the two germline ends. From germline, CDR1 is LNHDA and CDR2 SQIVND (reference sequence). The CDR3 sequence is 13 residues long. The CDR3 nucleotides are TGTGCCAGTAGCGAATACAGGGCGGCCGAGCAGTACTTC. It is translated as CASSEYRAAEQYF.

The chain employs TRBV29-1 and TRBJ2-7; possible D gene TRBD1, 5 bases. Germline-derived CDR1 and CDR2 are SQVTM and ANQGSEA. Trimming left V 6 bases short and J 6 bases short, with 9 bases between. There are 10 residues in the CDR3. This CDR3 is CSVRDSEQYF. The CDR3 nucleotides are TGCAGCGTGCGCGACAGCGAGCAGTACTTC.

This chain joins TRBV7-6 and TRBJ2-1; the match to TRBD2 covers 7 bases. Trimming cost V 6 bases and J 0 bases; bases outside gene matches: 8. CDR3 length: 16 amino acids. CDR1 and CDR2 (germline): SGHVS, FNYEAQ. The CDR3 DNA reads as TGTGCCAGCAGGAGGGGTGGCGGGAGCTCCTACAATGAGCAGTTCTTC. Its translation is CASRRGGGSSYNEQFF.

The rearrangement links TRBV29-1 to TRBJ1-2; 10 bases fit TRBD1. In germline, CDR1 is SQVTM, CDR2 ANQGSEA. The CDR3 has 12 amino acids. J was trimmed by 7 bases and V by 3 bases; bases with no gene match: 2. The CDR3 region has the DNA TGCAGCGTTGACGACAGGGGGCTTGGCTACACCTTC. It is translated as CSVDDRGLGYTF.

This clone was recorded once. This chain connects TRBV4-3 to TRBJ1-5; 8 nucleotides match TRBD1. Germline CDR1 reads LGHNA; CDR2 reads YSLEER. CDR3 length: 18 amino acids. Trimming took 4 bases from V and 1 from J; bases not matched to a gene: 12. CDR3 nucleotides: TGCGCCAGCAGCCTGTCAGGGGGCCTTTCTATAAGCAATCAGCCCCAGCATTTT. It codes for CASSLSGGLSISNQPQHF.

V is TRBV9 and J is TRBJ1-2; 7 nucleotides match TRBD1. Germline CDR1 is SGDLS and CDR2 is YYNGEE. V shed 3 bases, J shed 4 bases, and the junction held 3 bases outside the gene matches. There are 13 residues in the CDR3. The CDR3 here is CASSADRPYGYTF. The CDR3 region has the DNA TGTGCCAGCAGCGCGGACAGGCCCTATGGCTACACCTTC.

V and J are TRBV6-5 and TRBJ2-6; D remains ambiguous. With 9 bases removed from V and 0 bases from J, the gap between germline ends came to 6 bases. Germline values: CDR1 MNHEY, CDR2 SVGAGI. The CDR3 extends over 13 amino acids. The chain's CDR3 is CASSSSGANVLTF. The CDR3 DNA reads TGTGCCAGTTCGAGCTCTGGGGCCAACGTCCTGACTTTC.

This clone has more than one count but fewer than ten. V usage is TRBV6-5 and J usage is TRBJ1-3; D may be TRBD1 (6 bases). V lost 6 bases to trimming and J lost 0 bases, with 12 bases between them. Germline lookup yields CDR1 MNHEY and CDR2 SVGAGI. The CDR3 is 15 amino acids. The CDR3 reads CASSLTDSSGNTIYF. In nucleotides, the CDR3 is TGTGCCAGCAGCCTAACGGACAGCTCTGGAAACACCATATATTTT.

The gene calls are TRBV9 and TRBJ1-2; 9 nucleotides match TRBD1. Germline-derived CDR1 and CDR2 are SGDLS and YYNGEE. V lost 4 bases and J lost 8; bases outside the gene matches: 6. The CDR3 is 13 amino acids. Here the CDR3 DNA reads TGTGCCAGCAGCCGTCCCGGGACAGGGGGCTACACCTTC. It is translated as CASSRPGTGGYTF.

In its sample, this clone was seen once. This chain uses TRBV11-2 with TRBJ2-3, with 7 bases fitting TRBD1. The germline V gene encodes CDR1 SGHAT and CDR2 FQNNGV. The CDR3 is made up of 15 amino acids. J was trimmed by 0 bases and V by 5 bases; bases with no gene match: 5. Here the CDR3 DNA reads TGTGCCAGCAGCCGACAGGGACGAAGCACAGATACGCAGTATTTT. Translated, it gives CASSRQGRSTDTQYF.

This chain joins TRBV30 and TRBJ2-2; no firm D call. CDR1 and CDR2 from the germline V gene are GTSNPN and SVGIG (reference sequence). V gave up 6 bases and J gave up 2 bases, with 4 bases separating them. This CDR3 contains 11 residues. As DNA, the CDR3 is TGTGCCTGCGTAAACACCGGGGAGCTGTTTTTT. Translated, it gives CACVNTGELFF.

The V call is TRBV4-3, the J call TRBJ1-6, with 9 bases aligning to TRBD1. J was trimmed by 13 bases and V by 6 bases; bases with no gene match: 7. This CDR3 spans 13 amino acids. Germline V gives CDR1 LGHNA, CDR2 YSLEER. This CDR3 reads CASRSQQGAPLHF. The DNA for the CDR3 is TGCGCCAGCAGATCTCAACAGGGGGCTCCCCTCCACTTT.

V is TRBV7-2 and J is TRBJ1-2, with D perhaps TRBD1 (5 bases). V was clipped by 1 base and J by 6 bases, with 12 bases between them. The germline V gene has CDR1 SGHTA and CDR2 FQGNSA. This CDR3 is 14 amino acids long. This chain's CDR3 is CASSLGVGRDGYTF. DNA of the CDR3: TGTGCCAGCAGCTTAGGAGTGGGCAGGGATGGCTACACCTTC.

The chain couples TRBV29-1 to TRBJ2-1; maybe TRBD1 (6 bases). The V end lost 6 bases, the J end lost 3 bases, and 15 bases lay between the germline ends. The CDR3 is made up of 14 amino acids. Germline assignment: CDR1 SQVTM and CDR2 ANQGSEA. The DNA for the CDR3 is TGCAGCGTCCCTACAGGGAATCTCTACAATGAGCAGTTCTTC. This sequence encodes CSVPTGNLYNEQFF.

The rearrangement links TRBV14 to TRBJ1-4; 8 positions agree with TRBD1. V trimming: 2 bases; J trimming: 1 base; junction bases outside the gene matches: 6. This CDR3 is 17 amino acids long. The germline V gene has CDR1 SGHDN and CDR2 FVKESK. The CDR3, as DNA: TGTGCCAGCAGCCAAACCGGCAGGGGGCGAACTAATGAAAAACTGTTTTTT. Amino acids: CASSQTGRGRTNEKLFF.

This clone was picked up one time. V gene TRBV19 combines with J gene TRBJ1-2, with D possibly matching TRBD1 (5 bases). Trimming stripped 3 bases from V and 4 bases from J, with 12 bases between. Germline V gives CDR1 LNHDA, CDR2 SQIVND (reference sequence). The CDR3 totals 14 residues. Here the CDR3 reads CASSILPGLYGYTF. In DNA, the CDR3 is TGTGCCAGTAGTATCCTCCCGGGACTCTATGGCTACACCTTC.

The genes are TRBV4-3 and TRBJ2-2, with D tentatively TRBD2 (5 bases). The ends were cut back, 1 base at V and 4 bases at J, with 16 bases in the middle. CDR1 is LGHNA, CDR2 YSLEER, per germline. CDR3 length equals 17 residues. The CDR3 coding sequence is TGCGCCAGCAGCCAAGGTCCCATCCCGGGAACCACCGGGGAGCTGTTTTTT. It translates to CASSQGPIPGTTGELFF.

The CDR3 DNA follows: TGTGCCACCAGTGATTTCCGGACAGGGGTGACCGGTGAGCAGTTCTTC. Its translation is CATSDFRTGVTGEQFF. This chain links TRBV24-1 with TRBJ2-1, with 9 bases that match TRBD1. Losses at the gene ends were 1 base for V and 9 bases for J; bases not matched to a gene: 9. Per the germline V gene, CDR1 is KGHDR and CDR2 is SFDVKD. The CDR3 is 16 residues long.

This clone was recorded once. The chain carries TRBV30 and TRBJ1-1, with TRBD1 identical over 7 bases. The V segment lost 7 bases and the J segment 1 base; nucleotides outside the gene matches: 6. CDR1 and CDR2 from the germline V gene are GTSNPN and SVGIG (reference sequence). This CDR3 has 13 amino acids. CDR3 loop: CASTDRWNTEAFF. CDR3 coding DNA: TGTGCCTCTACGGACAGGTGGAACACTGAAGCTTTCTTT.

The V call is TRBV3-1 (or the pseudogene TRBV3-2), the J call TRBJ1-5, with a weak D call TRBD1 (6 bases). CDR1 LGHDT and CDR2 YNNKEL come from the germline V gene (reference sequence). V was pared by 0 bases and J by 0 bases, with 18 bases between. The CDR3 consists of 19 residues. The DNA for the CDR3 is TGTGCCAGCAGCCAAGATAGAGGACAGCCGATCTATAGCAATCAGCCCCAGCATTTT. Amino acid sequence: CASSQDRGQPIYSNQPQHF.

The V call is TRBV18, the J call TRBJ1-6; D not resolved. The ends were cut back, 3 bases at V and 6 bases at J, with 9 bases in the middle. The CDR3 loop spans 14 amino acids. Germline V gives CDR1 KGHSH, CDR2 LQKENI. This chain's CDR3 is CASSPGAINSPLHF. The DNA of the CDR3 is TGTGCCAGCTCACCCGGAGCGATTAATTCACCCCTCCACTTT.